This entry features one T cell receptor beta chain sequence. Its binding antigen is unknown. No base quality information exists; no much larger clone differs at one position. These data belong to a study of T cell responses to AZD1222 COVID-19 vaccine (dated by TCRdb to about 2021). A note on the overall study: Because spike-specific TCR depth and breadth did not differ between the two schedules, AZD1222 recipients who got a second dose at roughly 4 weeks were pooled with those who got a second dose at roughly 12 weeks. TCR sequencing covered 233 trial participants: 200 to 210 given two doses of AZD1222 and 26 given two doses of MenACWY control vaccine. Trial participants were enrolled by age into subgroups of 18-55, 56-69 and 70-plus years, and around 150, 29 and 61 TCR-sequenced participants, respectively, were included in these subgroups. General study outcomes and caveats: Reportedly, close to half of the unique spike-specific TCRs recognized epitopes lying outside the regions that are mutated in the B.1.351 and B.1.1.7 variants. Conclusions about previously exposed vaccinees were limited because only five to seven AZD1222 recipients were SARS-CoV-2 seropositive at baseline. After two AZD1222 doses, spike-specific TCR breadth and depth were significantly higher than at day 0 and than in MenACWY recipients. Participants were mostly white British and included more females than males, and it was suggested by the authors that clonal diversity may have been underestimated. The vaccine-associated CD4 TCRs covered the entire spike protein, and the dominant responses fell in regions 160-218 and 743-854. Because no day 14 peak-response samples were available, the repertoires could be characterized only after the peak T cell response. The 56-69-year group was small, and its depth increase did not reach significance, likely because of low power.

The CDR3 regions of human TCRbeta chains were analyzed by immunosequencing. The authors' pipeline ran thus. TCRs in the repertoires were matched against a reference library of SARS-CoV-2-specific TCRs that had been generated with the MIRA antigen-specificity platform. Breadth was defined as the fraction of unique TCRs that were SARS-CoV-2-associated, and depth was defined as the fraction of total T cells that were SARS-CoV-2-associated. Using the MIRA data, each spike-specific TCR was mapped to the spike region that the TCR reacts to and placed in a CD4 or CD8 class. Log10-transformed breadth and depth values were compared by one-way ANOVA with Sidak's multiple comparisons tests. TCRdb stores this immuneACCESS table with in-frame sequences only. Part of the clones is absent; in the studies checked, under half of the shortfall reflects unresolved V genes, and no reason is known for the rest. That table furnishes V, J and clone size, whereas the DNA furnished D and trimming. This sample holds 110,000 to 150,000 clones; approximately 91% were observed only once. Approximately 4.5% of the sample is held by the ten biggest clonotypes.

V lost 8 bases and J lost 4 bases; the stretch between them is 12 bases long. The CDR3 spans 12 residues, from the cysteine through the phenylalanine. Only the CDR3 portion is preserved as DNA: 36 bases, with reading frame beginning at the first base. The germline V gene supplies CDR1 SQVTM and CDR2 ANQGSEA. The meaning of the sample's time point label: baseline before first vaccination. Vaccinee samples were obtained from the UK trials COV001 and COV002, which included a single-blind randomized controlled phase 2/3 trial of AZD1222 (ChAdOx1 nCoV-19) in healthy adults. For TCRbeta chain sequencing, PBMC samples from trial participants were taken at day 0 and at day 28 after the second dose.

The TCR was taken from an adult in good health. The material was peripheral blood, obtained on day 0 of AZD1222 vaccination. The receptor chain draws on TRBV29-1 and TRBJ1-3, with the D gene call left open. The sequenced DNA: TGCAGCTTCAGACGCGGCGGAAACACCATATATTTT. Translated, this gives CSFRRGGNTIYF.